This T cell receptor beta chain was identified in a study of cytomegalovirus exposure and HLA in healthy donors. The wider study: Earlier findings included roughly 120 million unique TCR beta sequences obtained from roughly 200 million T cells.

The CDR3 contains 11 residues. V was cut by 3 bases and J by 6 bases, with 6 bases left in between. The germline V gene encodes CDR1 DFQATT and CDR2 SNEGSKA (reference sequence). For this clone: Its target is not known.

The study, taken as a whole, reports: By HLA locus, TCR association rates varied in a later analysis, with DRB1 showing the most and HLA-C the fewest. The authors listed 150 to 200 TCR beta chains as cytomegalovirus-associated. In a later analysis, TCR beta V- and J-gene trimming was associated with a missense DCLRE1C variant.

Primers for the PCR totalled 60 Vbeta and 13 Jbeta. Some clones are missing from TCRdb's copy, which holds only in-frame ones; the method was immunoSEQ multiplex PCR. The table has roughly 140,000 clones, 80% seen once. The TCR originated in a man aged 25 to 45 in good health and CMV-seronegative. The rearrangement links TRBV20-1 to TRBJ2-1; D is possibly TRBD2 (6 bases). Input material: PBMCs. CDR3 sequence (DNA): TGCAGTGCTAGCGGGAGCAATGAGCAGTTCTTC. It specifies CSASGSNEQFF.